This T cell receptor (beta chain) was obtained from a study of cytomegalovirus exposure and HLA in healthy donors. Across the study: Out of about 179 million T cells, an earlier analysis found more than 95 million unique TCR beta sequences in total. Findings of the study overall: Specificity of three CMV-associated chains for CMV antigens was verified in vitro. Presence/absence analyses treated sequencing depth as roughly uniform across donors.

PCR was performed using 60 Vbeta and 13 Jbeta primers. TCRdb's table, derived via immunoSEQ multiplex PCR, lists solely in-frame clones and lacks some. The sample lists tens of thousands of clones, just under 85% occurring once. Germline V gene data show CDR1 as MNHNS and CDR2 as SASEGT. The CDR3 length is 15 residues. Trimming shortened V by 3 bases and J by 8 bases, and 14 bases separated the two germline ends. A few counts support this clone. As yet, its antigen is unknown. The chain recombines TRBV6-1 with TRBJ1-6; D remains ambiguous. The sample comprised PBMCs. This sequence originates from a woman aged 18 to 35 in good health and CMV-seropositive. The chain's CDR3 is CASSDGFTDYSPLHF. The CDR3 DNA follows: TGTGCCAGCAGTGATGGGTTCACCGACTATTCACCCCTCCACTTT.